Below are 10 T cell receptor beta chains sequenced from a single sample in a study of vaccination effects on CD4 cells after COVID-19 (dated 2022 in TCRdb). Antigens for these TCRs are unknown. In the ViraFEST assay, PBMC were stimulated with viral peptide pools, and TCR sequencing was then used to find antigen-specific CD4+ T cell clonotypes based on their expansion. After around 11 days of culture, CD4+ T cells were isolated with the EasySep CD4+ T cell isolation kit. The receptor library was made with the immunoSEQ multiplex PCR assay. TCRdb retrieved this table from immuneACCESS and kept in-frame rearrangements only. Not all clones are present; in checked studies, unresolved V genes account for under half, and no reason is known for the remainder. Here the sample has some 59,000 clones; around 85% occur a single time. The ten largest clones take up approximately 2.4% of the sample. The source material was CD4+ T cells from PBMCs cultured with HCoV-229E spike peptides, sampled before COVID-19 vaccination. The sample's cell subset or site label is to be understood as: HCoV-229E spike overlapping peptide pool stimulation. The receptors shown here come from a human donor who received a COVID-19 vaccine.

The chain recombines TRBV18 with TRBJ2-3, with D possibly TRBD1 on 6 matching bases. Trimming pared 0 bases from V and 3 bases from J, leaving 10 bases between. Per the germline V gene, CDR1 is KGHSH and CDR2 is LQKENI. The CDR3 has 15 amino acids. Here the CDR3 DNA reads TGTGCCAGCTCACCACCGCCCAGGGGAACAGATACGCAGTATTTT. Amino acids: CASSPPPRGTDTQYF.

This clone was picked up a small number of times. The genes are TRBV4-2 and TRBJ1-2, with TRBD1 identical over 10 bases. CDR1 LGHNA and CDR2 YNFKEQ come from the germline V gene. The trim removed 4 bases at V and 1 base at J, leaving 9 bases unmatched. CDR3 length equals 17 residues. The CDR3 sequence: CASSPYPGTGVNYGYTF. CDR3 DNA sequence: TGTGCCAGCAGCCCCTACCCCGGGACAGGGGTTAACTATGGCTACACCTTC.

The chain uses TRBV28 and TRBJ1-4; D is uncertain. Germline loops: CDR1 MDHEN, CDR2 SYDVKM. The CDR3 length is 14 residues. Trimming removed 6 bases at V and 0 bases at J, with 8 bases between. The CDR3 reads CASSRPATNEKLFF. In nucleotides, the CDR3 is TGTGCCAGCAGCCGTCCTGCAACTAATGAAAAACTGTTTTTT. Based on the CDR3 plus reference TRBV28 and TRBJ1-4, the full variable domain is DVKVTQSSRYLVKRTGEKVFLECVQDMDHENMFWYRQDPGLGLRLIYFSYDVKMKEKGDIPEGYSVSREKKERFSLILESASTNQTSMYLCASSRPATNEKLFFGSGTQLSVL.

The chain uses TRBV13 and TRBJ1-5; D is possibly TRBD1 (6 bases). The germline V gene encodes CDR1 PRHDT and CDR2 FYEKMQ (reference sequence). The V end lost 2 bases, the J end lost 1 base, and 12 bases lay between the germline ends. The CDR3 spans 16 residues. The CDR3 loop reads CASSLRTTGSNQPQHF. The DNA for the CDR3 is TGTGCCAGCAGCTTACGGACCACAGGGAGCAATCAGCCCCAGCATTTT.

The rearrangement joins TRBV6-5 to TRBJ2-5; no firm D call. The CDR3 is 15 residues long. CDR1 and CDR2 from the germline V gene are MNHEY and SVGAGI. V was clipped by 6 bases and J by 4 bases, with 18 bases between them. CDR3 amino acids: CASRVSGLQSETQYF. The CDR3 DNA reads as TGTGCCAGCAGAGTATCGGGCCTCCAGTCAGAGACCCAGTACTTC.

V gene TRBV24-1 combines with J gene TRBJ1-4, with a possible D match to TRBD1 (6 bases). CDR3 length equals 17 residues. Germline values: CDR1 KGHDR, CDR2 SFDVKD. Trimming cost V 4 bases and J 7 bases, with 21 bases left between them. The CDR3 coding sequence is TGTGCCACCAGTGACCCATCCGCGGGGGGCGCGGGTGAAAAACTGTTTTTT. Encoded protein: CATSDPSAGGAGEKLFF.

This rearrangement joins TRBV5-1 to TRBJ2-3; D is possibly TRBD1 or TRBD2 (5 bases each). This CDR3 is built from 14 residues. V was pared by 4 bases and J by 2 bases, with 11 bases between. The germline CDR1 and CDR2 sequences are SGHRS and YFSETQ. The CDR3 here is CASSQWGPTDTQYF. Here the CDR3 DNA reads TGCGCCAGCAGCCAGTGGGGACCCACAGATACGCAGTATTTT.

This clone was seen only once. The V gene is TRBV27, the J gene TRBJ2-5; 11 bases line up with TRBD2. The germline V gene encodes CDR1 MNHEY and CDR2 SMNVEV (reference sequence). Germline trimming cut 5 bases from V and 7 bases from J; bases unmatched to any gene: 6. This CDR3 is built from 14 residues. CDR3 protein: CASSVLAGGGTQYF. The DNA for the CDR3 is TGTGCCAGCAGTGTCCTAGCGGGGGGTGGGACCCAGTACTTC.

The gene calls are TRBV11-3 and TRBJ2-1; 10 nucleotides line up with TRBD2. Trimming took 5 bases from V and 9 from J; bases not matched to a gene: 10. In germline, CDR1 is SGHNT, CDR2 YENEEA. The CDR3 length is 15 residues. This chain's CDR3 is CASSPGTSEVGEQFF. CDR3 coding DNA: TGTGCCAGCAGCCCGGGGACTAGCGAAGTGGGTGAGCAGTTCTTC.

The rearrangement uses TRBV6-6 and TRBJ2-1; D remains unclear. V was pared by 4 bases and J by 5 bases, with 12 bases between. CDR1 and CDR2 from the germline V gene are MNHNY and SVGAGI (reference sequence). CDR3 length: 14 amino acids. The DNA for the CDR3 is TGTGCCAGCAGTTCGACAAGTTACAACAATGAGCAGTTCTTC. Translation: CASSSTSYNNEQFF.